The entry below describes one TCR beta chain. Its antigen is undetermined. According to the study, TCR beta libraries were built with iRepertoire HTBI primers and CDR3-region Arm-PCR. Via MiXCR, TCRdb re-called the multiplex PCR reads, giving one row per CDR3 protein. In the table there are more than 650,000 distinct CDR3 sequences, around 32% of which are singletons. This CDR3 has 16 residues. Trimming took 2 bases from V and 3 from J, leaving 16 bases between them. Germline V gene data show CDR1 as SGHAT and CDR2 as FQNNGV. These data are taken from a study of regulatory T cells in long-lasting Graves disease. Study-wide results and limits: For persistent Graves' patients, TCR diversity was lower than for newly diagnosed ones. Clonotypes that were public and shared totalled a few thousand in persistent patients versus about a thousand in new patients.

Time point indicated: persistent/refractory GD, antithyroid drugs over 5 years with positive TRAb. Generation of the TCR library employed RNA extracted from PBMCs. The receptor's source is a female donor with Graves disease. This rearrangement joins TRBV11-2 to TRBJ1-1; possible D gene TRBD1, 6 bases. Sequenced here: peripheral blood mononuclear cells (PBMCs), sampled when the disease was refractory, from a patient treated with antithyroid drugs. The CDR3 is CASSLKGGVQHTEAFF. DNA for the CDR3: TGTGCCAGCAGCTTAAAGGGGGGGGTTCAGCACACTGAAGCTTTCTTT.